The source of this TCR beta chain is a study of shared clonotypes between healthy human individuals. Some clones are missing from TCRdb's copy, which holds only in-frame ones; the method was immunoSEQ multiplex PCR. The sample consists of 730,000 or so clones, around 72% of them appearing once. Germline loops: CDR1 MNHEY, CDR2 SVGAGI. V trimming: 8 bases; J trimming: 12 bases; junction bases outside the gene matches: 10. The CDR3 contains 14 residues. The sequencing input was memory CD4+ T cells sorted from blood. Subset denoted: CD45RA-negative fraction. The receptor was derived from a woman aged 25-40 years in good health. V usage is TRBV6-5 and J usage is TRBJ2-1; TRBD2 agrees at 13 bases. CDR3 coding DNA: TGTGCCAGCCACAGACTAGCGGGAGGTGGCGGGCAGTTCTTC. Residues: CASHRLAGGGGQFF.